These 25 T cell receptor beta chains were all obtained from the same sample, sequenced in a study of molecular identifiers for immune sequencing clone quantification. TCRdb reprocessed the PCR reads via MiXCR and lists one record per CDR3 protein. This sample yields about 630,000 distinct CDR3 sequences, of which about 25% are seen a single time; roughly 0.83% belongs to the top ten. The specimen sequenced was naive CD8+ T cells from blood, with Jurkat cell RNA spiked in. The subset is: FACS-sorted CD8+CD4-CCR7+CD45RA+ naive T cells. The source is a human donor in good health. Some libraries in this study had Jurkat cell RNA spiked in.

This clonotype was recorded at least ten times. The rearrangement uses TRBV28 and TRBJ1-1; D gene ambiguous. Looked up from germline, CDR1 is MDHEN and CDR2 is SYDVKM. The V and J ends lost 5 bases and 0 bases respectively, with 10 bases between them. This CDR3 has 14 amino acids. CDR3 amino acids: CASSPGPMNTEAFF. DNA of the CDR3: TGTGCCAGCAGTCCCGGACCTATGAACACTGAAGCTTTCTTT.

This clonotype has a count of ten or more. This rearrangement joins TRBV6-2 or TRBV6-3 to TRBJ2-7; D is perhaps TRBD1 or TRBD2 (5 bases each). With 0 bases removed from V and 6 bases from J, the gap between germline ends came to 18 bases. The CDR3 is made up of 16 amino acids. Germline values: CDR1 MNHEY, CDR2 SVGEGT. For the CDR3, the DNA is TGTGCCAGCAGTTACTCCCCGGGACCGATGCCTGGCGAGCAGTACTTC. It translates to CASSYSPGPMPGEQYF.

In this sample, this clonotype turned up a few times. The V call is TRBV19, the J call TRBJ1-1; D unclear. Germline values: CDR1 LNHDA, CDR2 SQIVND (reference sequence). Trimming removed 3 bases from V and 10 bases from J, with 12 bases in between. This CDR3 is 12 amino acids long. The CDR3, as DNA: TGTGCCAGTAGTATTTATGGGGAACCAGCTTTCTTT. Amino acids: CASSIYGEPAFF.

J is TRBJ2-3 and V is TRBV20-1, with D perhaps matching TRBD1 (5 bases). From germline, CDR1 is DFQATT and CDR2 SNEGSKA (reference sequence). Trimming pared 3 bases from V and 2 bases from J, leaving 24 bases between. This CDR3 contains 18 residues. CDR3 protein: CSARDQGLGRWDTDTQYF. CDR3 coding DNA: TGCAGTGCTAGGGATCAGGGCCTCGGGCGTTGGGACACAGATACGCAGTATTTT.

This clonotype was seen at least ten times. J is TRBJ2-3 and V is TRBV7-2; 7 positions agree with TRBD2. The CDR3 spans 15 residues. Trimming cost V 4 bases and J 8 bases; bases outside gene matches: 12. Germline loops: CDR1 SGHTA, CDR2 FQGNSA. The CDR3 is CASSSSGASKATQYF. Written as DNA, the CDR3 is TGTGCCAGCAGCTCGAGCGGGGCCTCGAAAGCTACGCAGTATTTT.

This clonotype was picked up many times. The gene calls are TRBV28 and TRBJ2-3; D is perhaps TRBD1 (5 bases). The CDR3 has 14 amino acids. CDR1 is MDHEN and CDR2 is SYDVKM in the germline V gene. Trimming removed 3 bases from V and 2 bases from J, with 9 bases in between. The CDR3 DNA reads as TGTGCCAGCAGTTTGGTCAGGGTCACAGATACGCAGTATTTT. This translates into CASSLVRVTDTQYF.

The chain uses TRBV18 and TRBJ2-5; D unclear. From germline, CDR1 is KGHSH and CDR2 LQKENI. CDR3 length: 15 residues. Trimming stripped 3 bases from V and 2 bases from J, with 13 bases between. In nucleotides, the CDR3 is TGTGCCAGCTCACCCTTGATAACTCCACAAGAGACCCAGTACTTC. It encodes CASSPLITPQETQYF.

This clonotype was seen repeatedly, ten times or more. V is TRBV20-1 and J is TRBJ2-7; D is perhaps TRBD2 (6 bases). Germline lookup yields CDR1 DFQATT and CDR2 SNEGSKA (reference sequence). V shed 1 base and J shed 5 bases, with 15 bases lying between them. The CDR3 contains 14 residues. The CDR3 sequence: CSARAPPGGDEQYF. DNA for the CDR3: TGCAGTGCTAGAGCCCCCCCGGGCGGGGACGAGCAGTACTTC.

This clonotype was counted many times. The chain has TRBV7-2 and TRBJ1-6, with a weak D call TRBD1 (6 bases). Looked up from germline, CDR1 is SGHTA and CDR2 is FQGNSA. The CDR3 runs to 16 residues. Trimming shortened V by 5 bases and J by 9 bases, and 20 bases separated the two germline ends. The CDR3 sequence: CASSPSQGHGGSPLHF. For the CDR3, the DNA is TGTGCCAGCAGCCCCTCTCAGGGGCATGGGGGTTCACCCCTCCACTTT.

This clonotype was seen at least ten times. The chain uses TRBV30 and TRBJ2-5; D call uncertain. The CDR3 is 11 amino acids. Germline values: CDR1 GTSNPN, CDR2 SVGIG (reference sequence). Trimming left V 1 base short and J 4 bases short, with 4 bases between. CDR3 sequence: CAWSGTETQYF. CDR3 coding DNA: TGTGCCTGGAGTGGGACAGAGACCCAGTACTTC.

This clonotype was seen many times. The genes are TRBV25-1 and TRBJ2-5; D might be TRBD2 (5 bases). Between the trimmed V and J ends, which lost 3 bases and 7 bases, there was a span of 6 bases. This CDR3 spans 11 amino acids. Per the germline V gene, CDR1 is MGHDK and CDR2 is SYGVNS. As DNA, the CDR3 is TGTGCCAGCAGTGACGCGGGGACCCAGTACTTC. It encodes CASSDAGTQYF.

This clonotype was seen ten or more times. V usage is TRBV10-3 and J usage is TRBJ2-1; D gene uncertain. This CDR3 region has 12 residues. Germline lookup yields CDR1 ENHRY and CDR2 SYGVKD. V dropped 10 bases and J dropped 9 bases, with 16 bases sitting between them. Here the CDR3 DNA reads TGTGCCACGAGAGAAACACGGGTTGAGCAGTTCTTC. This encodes CATRETRVEQFF.

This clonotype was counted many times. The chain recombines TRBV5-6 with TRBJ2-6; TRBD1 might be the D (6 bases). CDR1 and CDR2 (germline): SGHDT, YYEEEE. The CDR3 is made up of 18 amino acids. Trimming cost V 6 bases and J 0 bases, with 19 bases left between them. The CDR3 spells CASTQDSIVPSGANVLTF. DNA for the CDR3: TGTGCCAGCACCCAGGACAGCATAGTTCCCTCTGGGGCCAACGTCCTGACTTTC.

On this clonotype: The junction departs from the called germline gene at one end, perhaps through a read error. The CDR3 DNA sequence: TGCGCCAGCAGCCAATATCCGGGACCCCCTGGGGACTATGACTACACCTTC. This gives the protein CASSQYPGPPGDYDYTF. The J gene is TRBJ1-2, the V gene TRBV4-3; D is perhaps TRBD1 (5 bases). Germline CDR1 reads LGHNA; CDR2 reads YSLEER. The CDR3 extends over 17 amino acids.

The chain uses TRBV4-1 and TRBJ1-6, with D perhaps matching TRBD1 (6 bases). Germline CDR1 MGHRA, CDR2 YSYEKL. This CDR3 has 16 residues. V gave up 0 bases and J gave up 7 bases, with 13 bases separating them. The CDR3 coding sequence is TGCGCCAGCAGCCAAGATTCGGCAGGGGTAAATTCACCCCTCCACTTT. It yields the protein CASSQDSAGVNSPLHF.

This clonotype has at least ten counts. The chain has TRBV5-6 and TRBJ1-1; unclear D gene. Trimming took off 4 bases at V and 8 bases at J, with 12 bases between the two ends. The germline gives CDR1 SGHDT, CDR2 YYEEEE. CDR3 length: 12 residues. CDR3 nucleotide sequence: TGTGCCAGCAGCCCGAGGACGTTGGAAGCTTTCTTT. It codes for CASSPRTLEAFF.

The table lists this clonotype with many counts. CDR3 sequence reads: CSVAAEGDKNIQYF. The CDR3 nucleotides are TGCAGCGTGGCAGCGGAAGGGGACAAAAACATTCAGTACTTC. This rearrangement joins TRBV29-1 to TRBJ2-4, with D perhaps being TRBD1 or TRBD2 (5 bases each). Germline-derived CDR1 and CDR2 are SQVTM and ANQGSEA. V was cut by 6 bases and J by 3 bases, with 15 bases left in between. This CDR3 has 14 amino acids.

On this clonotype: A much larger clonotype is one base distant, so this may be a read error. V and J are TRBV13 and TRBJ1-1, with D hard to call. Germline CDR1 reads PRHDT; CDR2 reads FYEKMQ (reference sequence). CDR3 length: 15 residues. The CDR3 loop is CASSFNMIMNTEASF. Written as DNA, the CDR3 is TGTGCCAGCAGCTTTAATATGATTATGAACACTGAAGCTTCCTTT.

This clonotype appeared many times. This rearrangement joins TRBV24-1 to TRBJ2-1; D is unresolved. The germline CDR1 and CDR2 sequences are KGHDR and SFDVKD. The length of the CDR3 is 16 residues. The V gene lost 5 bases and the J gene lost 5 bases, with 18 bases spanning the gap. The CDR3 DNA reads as TGTGCCACCAGTGGGTTTTCAGAAAGACCTAACAATGAGCAGTTCTTC. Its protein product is CATSGFSERPNNEQFF.

The DNA of the CDR3 is TGTGCCAGCAGCGTAGTAGGTGGCGGGGAGCAGTACTTC. This sequence encodes CASSVVGGGEQYF. The chain is built from TRBV9 and TRBJ2-7; TRBD2 might be the D (5 bases). CDR3 length equals 13 residues. Germline V lookup: CDR1 SGDLS, CDR2 YYNGEE. With 0 bases removed from V and 7 bases from J, the gap between germline ends came to 11 bases.

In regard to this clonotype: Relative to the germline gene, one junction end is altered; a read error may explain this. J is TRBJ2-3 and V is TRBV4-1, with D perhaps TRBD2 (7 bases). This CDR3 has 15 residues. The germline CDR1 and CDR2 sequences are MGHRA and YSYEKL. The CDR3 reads CASSHGLRGADTKYF. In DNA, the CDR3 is TGCGCCAGCAGCCACGGGCTTCGGGGGGCAGATACGAAGTATTTT.

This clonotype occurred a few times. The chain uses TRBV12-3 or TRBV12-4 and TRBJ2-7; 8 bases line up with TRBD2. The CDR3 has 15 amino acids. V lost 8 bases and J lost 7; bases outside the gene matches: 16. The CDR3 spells CASLTRVGGAGEQYF. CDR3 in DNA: TGTGCCAGCCTCACCCGCGTCGGGGGGGCCGGAGAGCAGTACTTC.

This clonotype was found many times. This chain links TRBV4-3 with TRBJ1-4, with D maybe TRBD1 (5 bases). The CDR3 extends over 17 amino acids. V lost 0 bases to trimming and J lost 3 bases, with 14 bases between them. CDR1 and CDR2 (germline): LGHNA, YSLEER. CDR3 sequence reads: CASSQDSGRDSNEKLFF. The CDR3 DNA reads TGCGCCAGCAGCCAAGATTCCGGCAGGGACTCTAATGAAAAACTGTTTTTT.

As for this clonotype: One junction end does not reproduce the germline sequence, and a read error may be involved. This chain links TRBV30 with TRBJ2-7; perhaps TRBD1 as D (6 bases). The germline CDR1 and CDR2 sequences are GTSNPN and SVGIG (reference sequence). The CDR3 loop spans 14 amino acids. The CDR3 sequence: CAWSVQDSSYVQYF. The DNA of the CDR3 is TGTGCCTGGAGTGTCCAGGACAGCTCCTACGTGCAGTACTTC.

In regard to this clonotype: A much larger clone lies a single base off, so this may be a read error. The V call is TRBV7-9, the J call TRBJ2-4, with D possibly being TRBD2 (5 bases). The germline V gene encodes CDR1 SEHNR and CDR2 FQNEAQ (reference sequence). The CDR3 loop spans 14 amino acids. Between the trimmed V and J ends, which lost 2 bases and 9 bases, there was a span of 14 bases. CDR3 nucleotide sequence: TGTGCCAGCAGCTTACCGGACTGTCATAGCATTCAGTACTTC. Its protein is CASSLPDCHSIQYF.